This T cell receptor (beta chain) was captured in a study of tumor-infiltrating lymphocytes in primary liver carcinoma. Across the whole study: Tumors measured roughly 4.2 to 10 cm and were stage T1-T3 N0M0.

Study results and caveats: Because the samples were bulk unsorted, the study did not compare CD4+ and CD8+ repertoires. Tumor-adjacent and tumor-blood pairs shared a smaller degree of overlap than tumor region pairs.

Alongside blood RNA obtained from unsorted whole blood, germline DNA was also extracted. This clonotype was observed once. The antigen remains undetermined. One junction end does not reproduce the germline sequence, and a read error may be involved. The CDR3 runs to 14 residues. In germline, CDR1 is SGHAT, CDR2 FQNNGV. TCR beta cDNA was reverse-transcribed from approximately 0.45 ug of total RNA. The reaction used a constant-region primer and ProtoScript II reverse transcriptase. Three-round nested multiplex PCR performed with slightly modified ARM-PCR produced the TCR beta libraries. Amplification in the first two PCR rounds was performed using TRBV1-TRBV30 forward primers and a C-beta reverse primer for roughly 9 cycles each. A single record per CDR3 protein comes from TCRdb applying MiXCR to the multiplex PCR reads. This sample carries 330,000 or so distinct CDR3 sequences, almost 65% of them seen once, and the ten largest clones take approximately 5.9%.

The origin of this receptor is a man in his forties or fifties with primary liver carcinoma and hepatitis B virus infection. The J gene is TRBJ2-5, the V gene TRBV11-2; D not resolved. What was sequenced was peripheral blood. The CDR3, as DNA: TGTGCTAGCAGCCCCCAGACCCGGACGGAGACCCAGTACTTC. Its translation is CASSPQTRTETQYF.